The sequence of this TCR beta chain was determined in a study of blood T cell repertoires in COVID-19. On the study more broadly: Acute and convalescent COVID-19 samples came from the United States, Italy and Spain.

Trimming removed 2 bases from V and 3 bases from J, with 8 bases in between. The CDR3 extends over 13 amino acids. Germline V gene data show CDR1 as MNHEY and CDR2 as SMNVEV (reference sequence). In the study's own analysis: Estimates of nucleated cell counts were drawn from the amplification of reference gene primers. Clones were read by immunoSEQ multiplex PCR, and TCRdb kept only the in-frame ones, dropping some. The V and J calls and the clone size are those of that table, but D and trimming were determined from the DNA. The data hold some 170,000 clones, with 60% to 80% observed a single time. The source material was peripheral blood. The clonotype comes from a woman in her 70s with acute or convalescent COVID-19. The chain is built from TRBV27 and TRBJ2-7; D is unclear. Here the CDR3 DNA reads TGTGCCAGCAGTTTAGTTCCTTACTACGAGCAGTACTTC. Its translation: CASSLVPYYEQYF.